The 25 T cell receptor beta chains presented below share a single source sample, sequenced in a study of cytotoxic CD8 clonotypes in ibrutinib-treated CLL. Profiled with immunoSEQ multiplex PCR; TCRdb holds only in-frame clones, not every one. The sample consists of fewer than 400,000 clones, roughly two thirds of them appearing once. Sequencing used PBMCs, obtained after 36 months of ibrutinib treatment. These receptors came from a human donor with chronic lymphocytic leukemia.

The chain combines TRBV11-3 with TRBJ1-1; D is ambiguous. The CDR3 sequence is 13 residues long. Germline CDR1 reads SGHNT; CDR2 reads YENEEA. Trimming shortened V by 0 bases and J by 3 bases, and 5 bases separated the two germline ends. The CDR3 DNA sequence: TGTGCCAGCAGCTTAGAGGTGGACACTGAAGCTTTCTTT. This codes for CASSLEVDTEAFF.

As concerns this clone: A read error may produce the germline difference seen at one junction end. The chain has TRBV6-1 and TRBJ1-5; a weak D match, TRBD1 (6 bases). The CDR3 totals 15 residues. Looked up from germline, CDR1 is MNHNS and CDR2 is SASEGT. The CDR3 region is CASSERGRGAPARDF. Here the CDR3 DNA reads TGTGCCAGCAGTGAACGGGGGAGGGGGGCCCCCGCCCGGGATTTT.

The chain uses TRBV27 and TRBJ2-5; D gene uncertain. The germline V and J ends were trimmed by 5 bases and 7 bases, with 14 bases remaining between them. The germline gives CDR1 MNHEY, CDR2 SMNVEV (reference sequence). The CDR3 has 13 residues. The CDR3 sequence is CASSRTPVGTQYF. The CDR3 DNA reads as TGTGCCAGCAGTCGGACCCCGGTGGGGACCCAGTACTTC.

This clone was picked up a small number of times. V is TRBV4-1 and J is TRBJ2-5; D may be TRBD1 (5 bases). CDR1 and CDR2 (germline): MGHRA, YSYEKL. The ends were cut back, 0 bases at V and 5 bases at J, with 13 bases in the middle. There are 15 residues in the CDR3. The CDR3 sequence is CASSQENSPGETQYF. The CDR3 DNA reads TGCGCCAGCAGCCAAGAAAATAGTCCAGGGGAGACCCAGTACTTC.

The CDR3 nucleotides read TGCGCCAGCAGCCAAGGAGGACTAGCGGGGCTCTACGAGCAGTACTTC. As protein: CASSQGGLAGLYEQYF. V usage is TRBV4-1 and J usage is TRBJ2-7; 12 bases align to TRBD2. Germline lookup yields CDR1 MGHRA and CDR2 YSYEKL. The trim removed 1 base at V and 3 bases at J, leaving 4 bases unmatched. The CDR3 extends over 16 amino acids.

The CDR3 sequence is CSVAQRLTNTEAFF. DNA for the CDR3: TGCAGCGTAGCCCAGCGACTGACGAACACTGAAGCTTTCTTT. This sequence joins TRBV29-1 and TRBJ1-1; D is undetermined. This CDR3 region has 14 residues. Trimming stripped 6 bases from V and 1 base from J, with 15 bases between. Germline V CDR1 and CDR2: SQVTM, ANQGSEA.

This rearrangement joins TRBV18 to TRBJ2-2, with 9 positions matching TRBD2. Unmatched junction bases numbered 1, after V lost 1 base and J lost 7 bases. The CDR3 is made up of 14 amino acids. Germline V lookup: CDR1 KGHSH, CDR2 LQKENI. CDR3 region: CASSPLAGDGELFF. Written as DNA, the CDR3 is TGTGCCAGCTCACCACTAGCGGGGGACGGGGAGCTGTTTTTT.

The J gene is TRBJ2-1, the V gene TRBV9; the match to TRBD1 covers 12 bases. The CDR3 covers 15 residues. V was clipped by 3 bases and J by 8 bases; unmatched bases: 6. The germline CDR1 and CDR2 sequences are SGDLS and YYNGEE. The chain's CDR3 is CASSGPGQGAYEQFF. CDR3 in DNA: TGTGCCAGCAGCGGGCCGGGACAGGGGGCCTATGAGCAGTTCTTC.

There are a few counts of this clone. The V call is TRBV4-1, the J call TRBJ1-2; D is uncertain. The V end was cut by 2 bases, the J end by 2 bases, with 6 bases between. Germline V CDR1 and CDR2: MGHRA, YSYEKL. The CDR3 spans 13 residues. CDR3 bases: TGCGCCAGCAGCCAATTGATAAACTATGGCTACACCTTC. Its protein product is CASSQLINYGYTF.

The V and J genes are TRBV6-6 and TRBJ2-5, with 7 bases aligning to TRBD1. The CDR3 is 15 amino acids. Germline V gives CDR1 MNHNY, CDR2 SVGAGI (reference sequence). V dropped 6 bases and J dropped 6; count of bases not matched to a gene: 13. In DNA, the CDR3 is TGTGCCAGCAGGGAGACAGGGCCCTTCGTGAAGACCCAGTACTTC. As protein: CASRETGPFVKTQYF.

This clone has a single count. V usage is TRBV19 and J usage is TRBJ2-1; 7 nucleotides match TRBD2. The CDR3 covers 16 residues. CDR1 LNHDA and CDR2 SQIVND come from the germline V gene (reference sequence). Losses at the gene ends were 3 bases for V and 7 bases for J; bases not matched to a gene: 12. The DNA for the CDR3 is TGTGCCAGTAGTATCTACCAGCGGGATAATAGGAATGAGCAGTTCTTC. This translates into CASSIYQRDNRNEQFF.

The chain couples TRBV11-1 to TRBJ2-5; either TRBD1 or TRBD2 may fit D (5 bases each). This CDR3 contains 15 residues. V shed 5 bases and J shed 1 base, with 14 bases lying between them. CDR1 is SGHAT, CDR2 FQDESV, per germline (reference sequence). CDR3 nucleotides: TGTGCCAGCAGCCACCCCCTTGGGACCCAAGAGACCCAGTACTTC. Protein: CASSHPLGTQETQYF.

The CDR3 region has the DNA TGTGCCAGCAGCCCTTCCGGACTAGCGGCAGATACGCAGTATTTT. It specifies CASSPSGLAADTQYF. V usage is TRBV9 and J usage is TRBJ2-3, with 10 bases matching TRBD2. Germline CDR1 SGDLS, CDR2 YYNGEE. The CDR3 is 15 amino acids. Losses at the gene ends were 4 bases for V and 4 bases for J; bases not matched to a gene: 6.

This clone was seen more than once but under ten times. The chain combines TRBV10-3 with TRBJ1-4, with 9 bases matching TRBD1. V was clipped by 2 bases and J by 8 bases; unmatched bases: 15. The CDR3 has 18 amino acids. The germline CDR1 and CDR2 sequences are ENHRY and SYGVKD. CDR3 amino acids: CAISETYHLQGAEEKLFF. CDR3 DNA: TGTGCCATCAGTGAGACGTACCATTTACAGGGGGCGGAAGAAAAACTGTTTTTT.

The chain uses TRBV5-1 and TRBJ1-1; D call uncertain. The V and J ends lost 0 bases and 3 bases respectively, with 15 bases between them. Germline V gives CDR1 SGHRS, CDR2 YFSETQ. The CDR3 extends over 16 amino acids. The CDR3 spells CASSLARQFIDTEAFF. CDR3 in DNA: TGCGCCAGCAGCTTGGCCCGACAATTTATCGACACTGAAGCTTTCTTT.

CDR3 protein: CASSKGVRGQQPQHF. In DNA form, the CDR3 reads TGTGCCAGTAGTAAGGGGGTAAGGGGGCAACAGCCCCAGCATTTT. V usage is TRBV19 and J usage is TRBJ1-5; 7 bases match TRBD1. Losses at the gene ends were 4 bases for V and 7 bases for J; bases not matched to a gene: 10. Germline V gene sequence: CDR1 LNHDA, CDR2 SQIVND (reference sequence). This CDR3 spans 15 amino acids. Supplemented by reference TRBV19 and TRBJ1-5, the full variable domain reads DGGITQSPKYLFRKEGQNVTLSCEQNLNHDAMYWYRQDPGQGLRLIYYSQIVNDFQKGDIAEGYSVSREKKESFPLTVTSAQKNPTAFYLCASSKGVRGQQPQHFGDGTRLSIL.

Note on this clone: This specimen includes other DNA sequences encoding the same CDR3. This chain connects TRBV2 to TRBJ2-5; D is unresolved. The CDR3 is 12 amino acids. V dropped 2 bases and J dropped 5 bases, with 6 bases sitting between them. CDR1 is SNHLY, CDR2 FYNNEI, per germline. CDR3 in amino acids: CASSEIRETQYF. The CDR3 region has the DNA TGTGCCAGCAGTGAAATTCGGGAGACCCAGTACTTC.

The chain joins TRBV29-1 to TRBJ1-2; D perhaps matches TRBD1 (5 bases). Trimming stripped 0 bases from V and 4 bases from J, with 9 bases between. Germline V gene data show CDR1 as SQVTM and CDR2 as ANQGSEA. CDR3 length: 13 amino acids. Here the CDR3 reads CSVEDFQGYGYTF. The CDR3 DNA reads TGCAGCGTTGAAGATTTCCAGGGCTATGGCTACACCTTC.

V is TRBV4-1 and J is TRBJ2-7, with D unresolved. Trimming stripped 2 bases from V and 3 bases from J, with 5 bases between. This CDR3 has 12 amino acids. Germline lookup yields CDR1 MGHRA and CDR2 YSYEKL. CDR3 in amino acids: CASSQPYYEQYF. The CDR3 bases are TGCGCCAGCAGCCAACCTTACTACGAGCAGTACTTC.

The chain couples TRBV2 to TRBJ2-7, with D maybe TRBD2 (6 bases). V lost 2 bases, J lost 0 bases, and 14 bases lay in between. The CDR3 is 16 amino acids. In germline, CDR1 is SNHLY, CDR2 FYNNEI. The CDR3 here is CASSERASASSYEQYF. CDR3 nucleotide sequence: TGTGCCAGCAGTGAAAGGGCTAGCGCAAGCTCCTACGAGCAGTACTTC. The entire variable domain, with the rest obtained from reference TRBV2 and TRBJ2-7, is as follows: EPEVTQTPSHQVTQMGQEVILRCVPISNHLYFYWYRQILGQKVEFLVSFYNNEISEKSEIFDDQFSVERPDGSNFTLKIRSTKLEDSAMYFCASSERASASSYEQYFGPGTRLTVT.

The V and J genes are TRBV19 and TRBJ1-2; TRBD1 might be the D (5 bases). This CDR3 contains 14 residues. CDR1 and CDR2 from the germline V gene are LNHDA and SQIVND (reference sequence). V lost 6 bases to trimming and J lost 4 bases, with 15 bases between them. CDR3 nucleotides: TGTGCCAGTAGGTCGGCAGGGTCAACCTATGGCTACACCTTC. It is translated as CASRSAGSTYGYTF.

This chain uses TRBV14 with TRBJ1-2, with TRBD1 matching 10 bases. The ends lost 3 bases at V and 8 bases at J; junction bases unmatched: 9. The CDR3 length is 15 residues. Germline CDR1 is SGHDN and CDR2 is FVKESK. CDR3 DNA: TGTGCCAGCAGCCAGCTCGGGACAGGGGATTGGGGCTACACCTTC. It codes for CASSQLGTGDWGYTF.

The CDR3 bases are TGTGCCAGCAGCCAAGAGGGAGGGGATAATTCACCCCTCCACTTT. Translating it yields CASSQEGGDNSPLHF. The gene calls are TRBV4-2 and TRBJ1-6; a possible D gene is TRBD1 (5 bases). The CDR3 loop spans 15 amino acids. The germline V gene has CDR1 LGHNA and CDR2 YNFKEQ. V lost 0 bases and J 5 bases, leaving 8 bases between the germline ends.

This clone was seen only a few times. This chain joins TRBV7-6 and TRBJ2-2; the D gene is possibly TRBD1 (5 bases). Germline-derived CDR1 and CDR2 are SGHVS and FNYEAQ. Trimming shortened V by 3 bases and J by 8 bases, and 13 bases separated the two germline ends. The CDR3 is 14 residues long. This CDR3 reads CASSFPPQGGELFF. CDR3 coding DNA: TGTGCCAGCAGCTTTCCCCCCCAGGGAGGGGAGCTGTTTTTT.

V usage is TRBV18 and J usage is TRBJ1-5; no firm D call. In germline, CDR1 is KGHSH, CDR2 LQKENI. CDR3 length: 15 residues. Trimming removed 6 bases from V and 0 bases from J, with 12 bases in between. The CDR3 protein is CASSPGLVSNQPQHF. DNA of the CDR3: TGTGCCAGCTCGCCCGGACTCGTTAGCAATCAGCCCCAGCATTTT.